This T cell receptor (beta chain) was identified during a study of shared clonotypes between healthy human individuals. Study-wide context: The cohort comprised a couple of women and a few men. Their ages spanned 18 to 49 years.

In the naive CD8 group, cells lacked CD45RO and were positively selected for CCR7, so terminally differentiated effector memory CD45RA+ cells were left out. Turning to this clone: Additional DNA sequences in this sample encode the identical CDR3.

Some clones are missing from TCRdb's copy, which holds only in-frame ones; the method was immunoSEQ multiplex PCR. Here the sample spans about 700,000 clones, 90% to 95% being singletons. The sample consisted of naive CD8+ T cells sorted from blood. The sequence was collected from a man aged 25 to 40 in good health.

The CDR3 protein is CASSPGQGAYEQYF. In DNA, the CDR3 is TGTGCCAGCAGTCCCGGACAGGGGGCCTACGAGCAGTACTTC. The chain is built from TRBV27 and TRBJ2-7, with 10 positions matching TRBD1. CDR1 is MNHEY, CDR2 SMNVEV, per germline (reference sequence). Trimming removed 5 bases from V and 2 bases from J; junction bases left unmatched: 3. The CDR3 spans 14 residues.